The present TCR beta chain was sequenced within a study of blood T cell repertoires in COVID-19. Background on the study: Sites in the United States, Italy and Spain provided acute and convalescent COVID-19 samples. In each case, the material was cDNA or gDNA derived from T cells, B-cell-depleted T cells, or PBMCs.

Original processing notes: Amplification of reference gene primers provided the estimated nucleated cell counts. Data came from immunoSEQ multiplex PCR; TCRdb stores just in-frame clones and leaves some out. V, J and clone size derive from that table, while D and trimming were established from the DNA sequence. This sample has 100,000 to 150,000 clones, with about 81% found just once. Trimming took 5 bases from V and 9 from J, leaving 26 bases between them. This CDR3 is built from 16 residues. CDR1 SGHTA and CDR2 FQGNSA come from the germline V gene. This TCR was sampled from a woman aged 50 to 60 with acute or convalescent COVID-19. Sequencing was carried out using peripheral blood. This chain uses TRBV7-2 with TRBJ2-7; possible D gene TRBD2, 6 bases. For the CDR3, the DNA is TGTGCCAGCAGCATCAGTTCGGGACTCCTCGTTGCGGGGCAGTACTTC. Protein sequence: CASSISSGLLVAGQYF.